The subject of this entry is one T cell receptor (beta chain). Its antigen remains unidentified. One end of the junction does not line up with germline, which may come from a read error. These data belong to a study of tumor and adjacent non-tumor tissue in lung cancer. Overall study: Aged about 31 to 80 years, patients included fewer than 11 men and about 5 women with stage I to III disease. Broader study findings: Significantly higher TCR diversity was found in tumor than normal lung.

A modified ARM-PCR protocol with three rounds of nested PCR amplified TCRbeta. In TCRdb, the multiplex PCR reads were re-called with MiXCR into one record per CDR3 protein. In the table there are roughly 120,000 distinct CDR3 sequences, roughly two thirds of which are singletons. This CDR3 spans 16 amino acids. From germline, CDR1 is MNHNS and CDR2 SASEGT. This sample's RNA came from whole unsorted tissue. The normal lung tissue was taken more than 3 cm from the tumor edge. The TCR sequence derives from a man aged 60 to 75 with non-small cell lung cancer. The sequencing input was distant non-tumor lung tissue. The V gene is TRBV6-1, the J gene TRBJ2-5; 9 bases line up with TRBD1. The CDR3 loop is CSSGGESGTGRETQYF. Written as DNA, the CDR3 is TGTTCCAGCGGTGGCGAGTCAGGGACAGGGAGGGAGACCCAGTACTTC.